The clone carrying this T cell receptor (beta chain) was picked up one time. As handled by the study authors: Reference gene primer amplification gave nucleated cell count estimates. Clones were sequenced by immunoSEQ multiplex PCR, and TCRdb holds only the in-frame ones, with some missing. From that table come the V and J calls and clone size; the DNA was used to work out D and trimming. The sample contains a few hundred thousand clones, around 87% of which appear only once. The sample comes from a study of blood T cell repertoires in COVID-19. Looking at the study overall: Donors in the United States, Italy and Spain gave samples during acute or convalescent COVID-19. T cells, B-cell-depleted T cells, or PBMCs supplied cDNA or gDNA.

The V segment lost 6 bases and the J segment 0 bases; nucleotides outside the gene matches: 3. Per the germline V gene, CDR1 is KGHSH and CDR2 is LQKENI. CDR3 length: 14 residues. The chain joins TRBV18 to TRBJ1-1; 8 bases align to TRBD1. The sample taken for sequencing was peripheral blood. The receptor comes from a woman aged 45-60 years with acute or convalescent COVID-19. CDR3 protein: CASSPGQVNTEAFF. The CDR3 nucleotides are TGTGCCAGCTCCCCGGGACAGGTGAACACTGAAGCTTTCTTT.